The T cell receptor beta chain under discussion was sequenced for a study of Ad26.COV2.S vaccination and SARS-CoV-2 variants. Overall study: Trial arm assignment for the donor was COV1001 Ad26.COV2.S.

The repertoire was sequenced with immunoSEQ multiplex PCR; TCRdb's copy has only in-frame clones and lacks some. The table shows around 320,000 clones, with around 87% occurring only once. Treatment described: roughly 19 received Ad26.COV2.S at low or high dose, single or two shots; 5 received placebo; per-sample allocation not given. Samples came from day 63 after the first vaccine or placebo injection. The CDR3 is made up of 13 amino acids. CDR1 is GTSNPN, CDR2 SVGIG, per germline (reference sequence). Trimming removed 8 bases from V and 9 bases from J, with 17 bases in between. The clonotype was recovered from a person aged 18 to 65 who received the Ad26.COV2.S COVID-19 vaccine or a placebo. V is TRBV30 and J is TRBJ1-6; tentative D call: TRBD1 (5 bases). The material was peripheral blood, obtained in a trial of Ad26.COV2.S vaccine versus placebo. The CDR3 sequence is CATKGQGFSPLHF. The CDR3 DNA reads TGTGCCACCAAAGGGCAGGGCTTTTCACCCCTCCACTTT.